This T cell receptor (beta chain) was recovered during a study of shared clonotypes between healthy human individuals. Study-level points and caveats: A limitation of the genetic and exposure-history diversity represented arose from few donors.

This clone was recorded many times. Its target is not known. The V end lost 1 base, the J end lost 4 bases, and 12 bases lay between the germline ends. From germline, CDR1 is SGHNT and CDR2 YYREEE (reference sequence). This CDR3 comprises 15 residues. Some clones are missing from TCRdb's copy, which holds only in-frame ones; the method was immunoSEQ multiplex PCR. The sample consists of hundreds of thousands of clones, 73% of them appearing once. The sequence derives from a woman between 25 and 40 years old in good health. The chain recombines TRBV5-4 with TRBJ2-1, with D tentatively TRBD1 (6 bases). The specimen sequenced was memory CD4+ T cells sorted from blood. Subset meaning: CD45RA-negative fraction. CDR3 sequence: CASSLSRGEYNEQFF. The CDR3 DNA reads as TGTGCCAGCAGCTTGAGCAGGGGCGAATACAATGAGCAGTTCTTC.